This T cell receptor beta chain originates from a study of T cells in Graves' hyperthyroidism and ophthalmopathy. Whole-study results and caveats: Model-based prediction identified ophthalmopathy a median approximately 6.2 months prior to its onset.

The authors obtained PBMCs from over 8.5 ml of fresh peripheral blood. This clonotype was seen repeatedly, ten times or more. Antigen unknown. TCR beta CDR3 regions were amplified from RNA. The HTBI set primed first-round TCR CDR3 RT-PCR. TCRdb reprocessed the multiplex PCR reads via MiXCR and lists one record per CDR3 protein. The repertoire holds roughly 600,000 distinct CDR3 sequences, about 14% seen once, with under 15% in the top ten. This CDR3 has 13 residues. V was trimmed by 0 bases and J by 8 bases, leaving 10 bases between them. The V gene's germline CDR1 is MNHEY and CDR2 SMNVEV (reference sequence).

The TCR comes from a woman aged 50 to 60 with Graves' ophthalmopathy. The chain employs TRBV27 and TRBJ1-2; D is undetermined. The sample comprised blood. The CDR3 coding sequence is TGTGCCAGCAGTTTATCCGGAATTGGAGGCTACACCTTC. It codes for CASSLSGIGGYTF.